This T cell receptor beta chain came from a study of CD8 T cells in Susac syndrome. This clonotype was observed a few times. From blood CD8+ and CD4+ T cells, the TCR beta chain was sequenced. The controls were healthy donors who were matched for age and sex. There are 15 residues in the CDR3. Unmatched junction bases numbered 10, after V lost 5 bases and J lost 3 bases. Germline CDR1 SGHRS, CDR2 YFSETQ. RNA in amounts of 0.5 to 1 ug was reverse transcribed with random hexamers. The amplification used immunoSEQ multiplex PCR on TCR beta CDR3; it spanned 54 Vbeta and 13 Jbeta. Via MiXCR, TCRdb re-called the immunoSEQ multiplex PCR reads, giving one row per CDR3 protein. Here the sample spans about 160,000 distinct CDR3 sequences, approximately 90% being singletons.

Sequenced input: CD4+ T cells from PBMCs. The genes are TRBV5-1 and TRBJ2-7; TRBD2 matches 8 bases. The sequence was obtained from a human donor in good health. CDR3 region: CASSSQRGGSYEQYF. DNA for the CDR3: TGCGCCAGCAGTTCCCAACGGGGGGGAAGCTACGAGCAGTACTTC.